This T cell receptor (beta chain) was sequenced in a study of OX40 agonist ivuxolimab in advanced cancers. This clone has just one count. Its specificity is not known. General study points: With doses of 0.1 to 3.0 mg/kg, CD4+ and CD8+ blood T cells had undergone clonal expansion by week 6.

Germline CDR1 and CDR2: MDHEN and SYDVKM. With V trimmed by 5 bases and J by 11 bases, 5 bases remained unmatched. The CDR3 is 11 amino acids. Assay: immunoSEQ multiplex PCR; the TCRdb copy retains only in-frame clones and omits some. The table has 55,000 to 70,000 clones, approximately 83% seen once. V usage is TRBV28 and J usage is TRBJ1-1, with TRBD1 matching 7 bases. The specimen comprised CD4+ or CD8+ T cells sorted from blood, sampled in a trial of the OX40 agonist ivuxolimab. The clonotype comes from an adult with an advanced solid tumor such as melanoma, head and neck, liver or kidney cancer. DNA of the CDR3: TGTGCCAGCAGTACCACGACAGGGGCTTTCTTT. It encodes CASSTTTGAFF.